What follows is one TCR beta chain and its context. This entry comes from a study of blood T cell repertoires in COVID-19. Seattle enrolled patients during active infection and tracked them longitudinally. CDR1 MNHEY and CDR2 SVGEGT come from the germline V gene. V gave up 2 bases and J gave up 3 bases, with 20 bases separating them. The CDR3 sequence is 17 residues long. Per the original data handling: Scientists estimated how many nucleated cells there were by amplifying reference gene primers. Generated by immunoSEQ multiplex PCR, the TCRdb table keeps only in-frame clones and is missing some. Clone size and V and J calls were adopted from that table, with D and trimming inferred from the DNA. The data hold a few hundred thousand clones, with approximately 90% observed a single time.

Sequenced: peripheral blood. The chain combines TRBV6-2 or TRBV6-3 with TRBJ2-7; possible D gene TRBD2, 6 bases. The source is a woman in her fifties or sixties with COVID-19, enrolled during active disease. Here the CDR3 DNA reads TGTGCCAGCAGTTACCCATGGGACTCTAGCACTAACTACGAGCAGTACTTC. Its protein is CASSYPWDSSTNYEQYF.